This entry lists 15 T cell receptor beta chains sequenced from one sample in a study of blood T cell repertoires in COVID-19 (dated by TCRdb to between 2020 and 2021). The library was generated by the immunoSEQ multiplex PCR assay. TCRdb took this table from immuneACCESS and kept in-frame rearrangements with V and J called. Such tables lack part of the clones; where checked against another copy, unresolved V genes explain under half of the gap, and the rest is unexplained. Here the sample has 200,000 or so clones; 70% to 90% occur a single time. Jointly, the top ten make up 15% to 20% of the sample. The sample was peripheral blood. These receptors came from a man aged 50 to 60 with COVID-19, enrolled during active disease.

The V and J genes are TRBV6-5 and TRBJ1-5, with D possibly being TRBD1 (5 bases). There are 13 residues in the CDR3. Trimming removed 7 bases at V and 2 bases at J, with 9 bases between. Germline values: CDR1 MNHEY, CDR2 SVGAGI. Written as DNA, the CDR3 is TGTGCCAGCACCTCGGGGGGCAATCAGCCCCAGCATTTT. Protein product: CASTSGGNQPQHF.

The chain recombines TRBV28 with TRBJ2-2; 9 bases match TRBD1. The CDR3 consists of 15 residues. Unmatched junction bases numbered 7, after V lost 6 bases and J lost 5 bases. The V gene's germline CDR1 is MDHEN and CDR2 SYDVKM. For the CDR3, the DNA is TGTGCCAGCAGACCGGGACAGGGCGGGACCGGGGAGCTGTTTTTT. This encodes CASRPGQGGTGELFF.

CDR3: CASGGAAQNTGELFF. In nucleotides, the CDR3 is TGTGCCAGCGGCGGGGCTGCACAGAACACCGGGGAGCTGTTTTTT. The chain recombines TRBV10-3 with TRBJ2-2, with a weak D call TRBD2 (6 bases). Germline loops: CDR1 ENHRY, CDR2 SYGVKD. This CDR3 comprises 15 residues. Trimming took 10 bases from V and 1 from J, leaving 16 bases between them.

The rearrangement joins TRBV7-3 to TRBJ2-1; 14 nucleotides line up with TRBD2. CDR1 and CDR2 (germline): SGHTA, FQGTGA. The CDR3 totals 21 residues. V trimming: 3 bases; J trimming: 1 base; junction bases outside the gene matches: 14. The CDR3 loop reads CASSLRAPGLAGEGSYNEQFF. The DNA of the CDR3 is TGTGCCAGCAGCTTGAGAGCACCGGGACTAGCGGGAGAGGGTTCCTACAATGAGCAGTTCTTC.

This clone was counted only a few times. V gene TRBV20-1 combines with J gene TRBJ1-1; D gene unclear. V was cut by 3 bases and J by 7 bases, with 9 bases left in between. The CDR3 has 11 residues. In germline, CDR1 is DFQATT, CDR2 SNEGSKA (reference sequence). The chain's CDR3 is CSASSRVEAFF. The CDR3 DNA sequence: TGCAGTGCTAGCTCCCGGGTTGAAGCTTTCTTT.

The chain uses TRBV28 and TRBJ2-7; tentative D call: TRBD1 (6 bases). This CDR3 has 14 amino acids. Deletions cut 5 bases from V and 0 bases from J, with 11 bases between. CDR1 and CDR2 from the germline V gene are MDHEN and SYDVKM. CDR3 sequence: CASSTGQSSYEQYF. DNA for the CDR3: TGTGCCAGCAGTACCGGACAGAGCTCCTACGAGCAGTACTTC.

This rearrangement joins TRBV11-2 to TRBJ2-3; TRBD2 agrees at 8 bases. V shed 5 bases and J 5 bases; nucleotides not matched to a gene: 0. Per germline, CDR1 SGHAT and CDR2 FQNNGV. The CDR3 sequence is 12 residues long. The CDR3 spells CASSRGGDTQYF. The CDR3 region has the DNA TGTGCCAGCAGCCGGGGGGGAGATACGCAGTATTTT.

The V and J genes are TRBV2 and TRBJ1-6; the D is unclear. V was cut by 3 bases and J by 4 bases, with 7 bases left in between. Germline CDR1 and CDR2: SNHLY and FYNNEI. The CDR3 runs 14 residues. CDR3 amino acids: CASSERRYNSPLHF. The CDR3 coding sequence is TGTGCCAGCAGTGAGAGGCGTTATAATTCACCCCTCCACTTT.

The J gene is TRBJ2-2, the V gene TRBV6-5; 7 bases align to TRBD1. This CDR3 has 15 residues. Germline V gives CDR1 MNHEY, CDR2 SVGAGI. V was clipped by 6 bases and J by 2 bases; unmatched bases: 6. CDR3 in amino acids: CASRTRTGNTGELFF. In nucleotides, the CDR3 is TGTGCCAGCAGAACGAGGACAGGCAACACCGGGGAGCTGTTTTTT.

The rearrangement uses TRBV11-3 and TRBJ2-1; 10 bases map to TRBD2. From germline, CDR1 is SGHNT and CDR2 YENEEA. The V segment lost 3 bases and the J segment 9 bases; nucleotides outside the gene matches: 11. There are 16 residues in the CDR3. Here the CDR3 DNA reads TGTGCCAGCAGCTTGACTCTAGCGGGAGCCTACGGTGAGCAGTTCTTC. Translating gives CASSLTLAGAYGEQFF.

The rearrangement uses TRBV9 and TRBJ2-3; tentative D call: TRBD2 (6 bases). The CDR3 is made up of 16 amino acids. Germline lookup yields CDR1 SGDLS and CDR2 YYNGEE. Deletions cut 3 bases from V and 5 bases from J, with 19 bases between. DNA of the CDR3: TGTGCCAGCAGCGCCCTGGGGACCATGGGAGGAGATACGCAGTATTTT. Residues: CASSALGTMGGDTQYF.

The rearrangement uses TRBV11-2 and TRBJ2-3; a weak D match, TRBD1 (6 bases). Trimming cost V 3 bases and J 2 bases, with 15 bases left between them. Per germline, CDR1 SGHAT and CDR2 FQNNGV. The CDR3 has 16 residues. As DNA, the CDR3 is TGTGCCAGCAGCTTCTCCGGGACACTACTCACAGATACGCAGTATTTT. Residues: CASSFSGTLLTDTQYF.

This chain joins TRBV4-3 and TRBJ1-3, with a weak D call TRBD1 (5 bases). Germline V gives CDR1 LGHNA, CDR2 YSLEER. The V and J ends lost 4 bases and 1 base respectively, with 17 bases between them. The CDR3 has 17 residues. CDR3 region: CASSRGVAQESGNTIYF. CDR3 DNA sequence: TGCGCCAGCAGCCGGGGGGTCGCCCAGGAGTCTGGAAACACCATATATTTT.

CDR3 nucleotides: TGTGCCAGCAGTTTATCCGGGAGGGTAGCTTTCTTT. Its translation is CASSLSGRVAFF. This chain connects TRBV28 to TRBJ1-1; D remains ambiguous. The V gene lost 1 base and the J gene lost 10 bases, with 10 bases spanning the gap. The CDR3 runs 12 residues. CDR1 and CDR2 from the germline V gene are MDHEN and SYDVKM.

This chain joins TRBV29-1 and TRBJ2-1; 7 positions agree with TRBD2. Germline values: CDR1 SQVTM, CDR2 ANQGSEA. With 4 bases clipped from V and 9 bases from J, the junction kept 9 bases outside the gene matches. The CDR3 is 13 amino acids. CDR3 sequence: CSVVASGTVEQFF. As DNA, the CDR3 is TGCAGCGTTGTGGCCAGCGGGACGGTTGAGCAGTTCTTC.